The sequence of this T cell receptor (beta chain) was determined in a study of blood T cell repertoires in COVID-19. The protocol was immunoSEQ multiplex PCR, while the TCRdb copy is restricted to in-frame clones and leaves out a portion. Of more than 200,000 clones in the sample, around nine tenths were seen once. The length of the CDR3 is 13 residues. Germline CDR1 GTSNPN, CDR2 SVGIG (reference sequence). V gave up 2 bases and J gave up 6 bases; unmatched junction bases: 5. This clone was counted once. The clonotype was recovered from a man in his thirties or forties with active or convalescent COVID-19. The source material was peripheral blood. This chain joins TRBV30 and TRBJ2-3, with 7 positions matching TRBD2. CDR3 loop: CAWSQGRGDTQYF. For the CDR3, the DNA is TGTGCCTGGAGTCAAGGGCGGGGGGATACGCAGTATTTT.